This TCR beta chain was obtained from a study of blood T cell repertoires in COVID-19. Looking at the study overall: Acute and convalescent COVID-19 samples came from the United States, Italy and Spain.

The table lists this clone with a few counts. Data came from immunoSEQ multiplex PCR; TCRdb stores just in-frame clones and leaves some out. The sample shows roughly 220,000 clones, about 86% of them seen only once. V lost 3 bases and J lost 7, with 13 bases in between. The CDR3 extends over 13 amino acids. Germline V gene lookup returns CDR1 MNHEY and CDR2 SVGAGI. Participant-given clinical history determined each cohort assignment. The chain combines TRBV6-5 with TRBJ2-7; weak D call: TRBD2 (6 bases). Input material: PBMCs or T cells enriched from blood (not recorded which). The TCR was taken from a woman aged 40 to 49 with acute COVID-19. CDR3 sequence (DNA): TGTGCCAGCAGTTATCACCGGGGGTGGGAGCAGTACTTC. It is translated as CASSYHRGWEQYF.